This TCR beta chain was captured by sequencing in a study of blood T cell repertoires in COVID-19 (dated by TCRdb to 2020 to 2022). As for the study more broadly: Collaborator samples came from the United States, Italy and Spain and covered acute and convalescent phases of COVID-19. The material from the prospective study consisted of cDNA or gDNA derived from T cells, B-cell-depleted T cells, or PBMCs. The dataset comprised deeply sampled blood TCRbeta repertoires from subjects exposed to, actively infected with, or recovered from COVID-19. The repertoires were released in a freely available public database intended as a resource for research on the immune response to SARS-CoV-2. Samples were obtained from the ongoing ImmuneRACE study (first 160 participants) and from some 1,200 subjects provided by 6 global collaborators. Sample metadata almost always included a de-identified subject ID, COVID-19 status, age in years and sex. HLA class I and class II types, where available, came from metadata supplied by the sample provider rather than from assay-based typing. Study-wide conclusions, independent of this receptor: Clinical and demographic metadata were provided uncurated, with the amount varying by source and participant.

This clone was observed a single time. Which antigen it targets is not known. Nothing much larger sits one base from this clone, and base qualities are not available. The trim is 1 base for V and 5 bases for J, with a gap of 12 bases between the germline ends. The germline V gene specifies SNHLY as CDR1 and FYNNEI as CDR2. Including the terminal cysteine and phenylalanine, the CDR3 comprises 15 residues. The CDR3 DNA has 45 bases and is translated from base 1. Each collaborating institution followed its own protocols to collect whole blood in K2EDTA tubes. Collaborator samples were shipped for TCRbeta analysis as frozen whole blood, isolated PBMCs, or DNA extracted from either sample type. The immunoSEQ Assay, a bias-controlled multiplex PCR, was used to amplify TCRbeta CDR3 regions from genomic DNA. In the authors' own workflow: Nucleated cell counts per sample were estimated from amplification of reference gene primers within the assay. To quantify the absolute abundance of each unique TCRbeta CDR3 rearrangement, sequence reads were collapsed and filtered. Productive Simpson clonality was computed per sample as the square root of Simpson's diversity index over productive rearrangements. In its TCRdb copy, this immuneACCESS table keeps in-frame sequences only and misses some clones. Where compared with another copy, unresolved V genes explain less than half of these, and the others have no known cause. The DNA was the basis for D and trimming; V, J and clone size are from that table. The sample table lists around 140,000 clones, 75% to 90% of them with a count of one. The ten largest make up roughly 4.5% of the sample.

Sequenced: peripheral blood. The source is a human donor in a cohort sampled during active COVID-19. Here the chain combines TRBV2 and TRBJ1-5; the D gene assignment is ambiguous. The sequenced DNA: TGTGCCAGCAGTGAAGAGGGAGGTAGGGATCAGCCCCAGCATTTT. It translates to CASSEEGGRDQPQHF.